The text below deals with one T cell receptor beta chain. Sequencing was performed with immunoSEQ multiplex PCR; in TCRdb, only in-frame clones are kept and a portion is missing. The sample shows about 49,000 clones, roughly 79% of them seen only once. The data originate from a study of blood T cell repertoires in COVID-19. Trimming cost V 4 bases and J 3 bases, with 13 bases left between them. CDR3 size: 15 residues. CDR1 and CDR2 from the germline V gene are SGHVS and FNYEAQ. This receptor was identified in an elderly woman with COVID-19, enrolled during active disease. V gene TRBV7-6 combines with J gene TRBJ1-5; D is unresolved. Input material: peripheral blood. The CDR3 DNA sequence: TGTGCCAGCAGCTCCGAGGTCGGCTTCAATCAGCCCCAGCATTTT. It translates to CASSSEVGFNQPQHF.